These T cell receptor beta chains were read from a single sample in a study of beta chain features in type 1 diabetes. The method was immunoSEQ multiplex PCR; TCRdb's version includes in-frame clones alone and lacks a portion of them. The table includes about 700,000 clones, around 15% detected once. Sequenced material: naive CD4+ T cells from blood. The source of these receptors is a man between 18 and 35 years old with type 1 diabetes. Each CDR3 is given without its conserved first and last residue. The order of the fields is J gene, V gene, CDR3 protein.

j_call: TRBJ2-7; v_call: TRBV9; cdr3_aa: ASSETGDSYEQY
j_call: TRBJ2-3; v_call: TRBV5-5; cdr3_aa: ASARGFSTDTQY
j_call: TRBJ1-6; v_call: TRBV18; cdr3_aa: ASSPTAGDSPLH
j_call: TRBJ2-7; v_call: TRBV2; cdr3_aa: ASKDRGFGEQY
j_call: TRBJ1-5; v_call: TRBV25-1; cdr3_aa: ASSESWGDKPQH
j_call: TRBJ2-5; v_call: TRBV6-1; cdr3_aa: ASSELAGGRETQY
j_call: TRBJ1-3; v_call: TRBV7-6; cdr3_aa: ASSLVQPFNSGNTIY
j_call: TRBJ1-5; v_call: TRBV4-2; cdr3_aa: ASSQEGEGAQH
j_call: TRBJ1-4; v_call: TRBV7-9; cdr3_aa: ASSQAAGDEKLF
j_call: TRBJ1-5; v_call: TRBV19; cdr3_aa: ASSRGRTLNQPQH
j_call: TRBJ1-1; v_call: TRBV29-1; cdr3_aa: SVETGLMNTEAF
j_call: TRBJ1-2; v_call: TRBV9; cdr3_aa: ASSALLAGGSYT
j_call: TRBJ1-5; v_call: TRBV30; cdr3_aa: AWSRQGDQPQH
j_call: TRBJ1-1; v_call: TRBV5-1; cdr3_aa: ASSSSTGNTEAF
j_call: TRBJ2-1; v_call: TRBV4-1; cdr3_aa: ASSQTSGGLCF
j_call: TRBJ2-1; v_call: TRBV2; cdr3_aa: ASSDPPYNEQF
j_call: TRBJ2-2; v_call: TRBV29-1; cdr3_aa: SVVGTGKDTGELF
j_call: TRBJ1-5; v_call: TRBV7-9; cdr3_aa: ASSLQDSNQPQH
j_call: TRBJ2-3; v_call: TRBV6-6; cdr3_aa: ASSQPGADTQY
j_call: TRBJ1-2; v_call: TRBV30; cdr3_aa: AWSVQDGYYGYT
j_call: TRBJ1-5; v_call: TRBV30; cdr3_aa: AWSESATNQPQH
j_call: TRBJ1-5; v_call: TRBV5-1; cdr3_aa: ASSLEGFNQPQH
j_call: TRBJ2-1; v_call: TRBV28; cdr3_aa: ASSTPQGPNEQF
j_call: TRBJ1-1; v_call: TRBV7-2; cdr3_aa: ASSQWDSGNTEAF
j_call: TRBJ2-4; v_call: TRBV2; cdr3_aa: ASTGESNIQY
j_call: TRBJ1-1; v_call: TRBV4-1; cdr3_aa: ASSPGQGVSTEAF
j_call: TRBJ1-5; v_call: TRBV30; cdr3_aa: AWSRYHQPQH
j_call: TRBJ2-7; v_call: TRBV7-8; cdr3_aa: ASSPVGFEVEQY
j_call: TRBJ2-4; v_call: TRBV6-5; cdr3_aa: ASSFGPGGIQY
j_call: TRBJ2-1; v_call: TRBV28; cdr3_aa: ASRWGLSFSYNEQF
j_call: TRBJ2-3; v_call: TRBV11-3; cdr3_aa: ASSLDALDTQY
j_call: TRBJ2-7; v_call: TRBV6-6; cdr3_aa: ASSYSSRDHNYEQY
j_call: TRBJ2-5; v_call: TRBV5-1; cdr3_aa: ASSSPIGLAGQETQY
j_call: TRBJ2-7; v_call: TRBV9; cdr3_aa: ASSVEGNEQY
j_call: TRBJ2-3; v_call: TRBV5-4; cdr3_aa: ASSLGLAADTQY
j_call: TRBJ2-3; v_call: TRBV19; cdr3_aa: ASSTGGLSTDTQY
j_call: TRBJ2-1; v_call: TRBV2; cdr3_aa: ASSADNEQF
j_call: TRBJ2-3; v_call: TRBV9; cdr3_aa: ASSVDGSTGPMHTQY
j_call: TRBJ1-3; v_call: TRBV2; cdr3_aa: ASSESGSGNTIY
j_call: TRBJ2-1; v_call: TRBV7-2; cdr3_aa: ASSSQRGYNEQF
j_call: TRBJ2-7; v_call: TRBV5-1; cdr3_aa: ASSLGLAGSYEQY
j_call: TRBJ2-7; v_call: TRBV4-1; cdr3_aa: ASSQDPGRSSYEQY
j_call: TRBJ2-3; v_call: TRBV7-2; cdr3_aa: ASRDASTDTQY
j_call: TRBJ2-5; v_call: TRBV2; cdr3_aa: ASRGTIQETQY
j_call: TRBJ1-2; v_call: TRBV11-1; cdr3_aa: ASSTEDGYT
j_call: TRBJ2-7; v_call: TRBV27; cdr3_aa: ASSLSPQGGSYEQY
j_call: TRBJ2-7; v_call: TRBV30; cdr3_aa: AWTGRNSYEQY
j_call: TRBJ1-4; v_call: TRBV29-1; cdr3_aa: SVREGSANEKLF
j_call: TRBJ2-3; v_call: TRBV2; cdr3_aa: ASSELDTPSTDTQY
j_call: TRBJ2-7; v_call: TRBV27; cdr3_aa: ASSLDGPYEQY
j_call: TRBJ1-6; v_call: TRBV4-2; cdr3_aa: ASSHQGDNSPLH
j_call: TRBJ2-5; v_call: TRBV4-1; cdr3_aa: ASSQSGTAETQY